The present T cell receptor beta chain was sequenced within a study of cytomegalovirus exposure and HLA in healthy donors. For the study at large: Some 85 million unique TCRs, all from HLA-typed donors, were included in an early release of the data. The study, taken as a whole, reports: Later, an analysis found that common viral pathogens appeared to be linked with several of the most significant clusters. Fewer N-insertions than the roughly 600-donor mean were reportedly shown by an Asian-associated ancestry cluster in a later analysis.

The sample holds one count of this clone. The antigen is unknown. Germline-derived CDR1 and CDR2 are GTSNPN and SVGIG (reference sequence). The V end was cut by 4 bases, the J end by 7 bases, with 16 bases between. The length of the CDR3 is 14 residues. It was with 60 Vbeta and 13 Jbeta primers that the PCR ran. Assay: immunoSEQ multiplex PCR; the TCRdb copy retains only in-frame clones and omits some. The sample contains over 95,000 clones, about three quarters of which appear only once. The receptor was isolated from a middle-aged woman in good health and CMV-seropositive. Sequenced material: PBMCs. The chain uses TRBV30 and TRBJ2-2, with a weak D call TRBD2 (6 bases). The CDR3 protein is CAWKWAGWGGELFF. The DNA of the CDR3 is TGTGCCTGGAAATGGGCGGGGTGGGGCGGGGAGCTGTTTTTT.